Sequencing of this T cell receptor (beta chain) was carried out in a study of T cell responses to AZD1222 COVID-19 vaccine. General study findings and limits: Within unmutated variant regions lay the reported targets of nearly half of spike-specific TCRs. At study baseline, merely a handful of AZD1222 recipients were seropositive. Two doses of AZD1222 preceded a rise in Spike-specific TCR breadth and depth. Females made up more of the donors, who were largely white British, and clonal diversity may have come out too low.

With regard to this clone: Antigen: not known.

Sequencing was performed with immunoSEQ multiplex PCR; in TCRdb, only in-frame clones are kept and a portion is missing. The sample shows 98,000 or so clones, around nine tenths of them seen only once. The V end lost 3 bases, the J end lost 6 bases, and 12 bases lay between the germline ends. This CDR3 is built from 13 residues. CDR1 is WNHNN, CDR2 SYGVQD, per germline (reference sequence). This sequence originates from an adult who received the MenACWY meningococcal vaccine as a control. This sequence joins TRBV10-1 and TRBJ2-7; D may correspond to TRBD1 or TRBD2 (5 bases each). This specimen consisted of peripheral blood, obtained 28 days after the second dose of the MenACWY control vaccine. CDR3 amino acids: CASSEGPGREQYF. In nucleotides, the CDR3 is TGCGCCAGCAGTGAAGGACCGGGGCGCGAGCAGTACTTC.